A selection of T cell receptor beta chains follows, all from one sample in a study of cytomegalovirus exposure and HLA in healthy donors. The method was immunoSEQ multiplex PCR; TCRdb's version includes in-frame clones alone and lacks a portion of them. The sample lists fewer than 250,000 clones, 70% to 80% occurring once. Sequencing used PBMCs. The receptor set was obtained from a male donor in good health and CMV-seropositive. CDR3s include the opening cysteine and the closing phenylalanine or tryptophan. Rows may omit the clone size; those that give it use once, few, many or a size class.

v_gene	abundance	j_gene	len	CDR3aa
TRBV29-1	-	TRBJ2-3	15	CSVDKDFSVKDTQYF
TRBV4-2	-	TRBJ2-5	15	CASAFSWESGETQYF
TRBV27	-	TRBJ1-1	12	CASSYRGTEAFF
TRBV7-7	-	TRBJ1-1	15	CASSPLTEKYTEAFF
TRBV15	-	TRBJ2-1	15	CATSRDRLAPNEQFF
TRBV27	-	TRBJ1-1	13	CASAVGGGTEAFF
TRBV9	-	TRBJ2-3	13	CASSVVYSDTQYF
TRBV2	-	TRBJ2-3	14	CASSYLQGTDTQYF
TRBV6-5	-	TRBJ2-7	14	CATHPGRASLEQYF
TRBV7-9	-	TRBJ2-7	14	CASSLGGTLDEQYF
TRBV6-5	-	TRBJ2-2	12	CASSQNTGELFF
TRBV5-8	once	TRBJ2-3	14	CASSSAGGTDTQYF
TRBV19	few	TRBJ1-2	15	CASSSRTGDFQGYTF